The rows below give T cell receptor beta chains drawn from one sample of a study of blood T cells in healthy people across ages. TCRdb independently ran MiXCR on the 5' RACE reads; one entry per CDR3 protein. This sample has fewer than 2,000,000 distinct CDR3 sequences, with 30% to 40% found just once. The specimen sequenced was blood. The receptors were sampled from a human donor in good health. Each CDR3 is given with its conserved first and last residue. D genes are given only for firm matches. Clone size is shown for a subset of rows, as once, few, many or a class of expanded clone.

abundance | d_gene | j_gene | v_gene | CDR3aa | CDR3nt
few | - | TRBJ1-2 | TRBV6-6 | CASSYSIASYGHTF | TGTGCCAGCAGTTACTCGATCGCGTCCTATGGCCACACCTTC
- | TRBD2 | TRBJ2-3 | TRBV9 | CASSQSGGQSTDTQYF | TGTGCCAGCAGCCAAAGCGGGGGGCAGAGCACAGATACGCAGTATTTT
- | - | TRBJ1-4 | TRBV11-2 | CASSLPTVEERGLFF | TGTGCCAGCAGCTTACCGACAGTGGAGGAAAGGGGACTGTTTTTT
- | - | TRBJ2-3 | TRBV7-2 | CASSRTRPTDTQYF | TGTGCCAGCAGCCGTACGAGACCTACAGATACGCAGTATTTT
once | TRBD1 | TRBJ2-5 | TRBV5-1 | CASSFEGGGETQYF | TGCGCCAGCAGCTTTGAAGGGGGCGGGGAGACCCAGTACTTC
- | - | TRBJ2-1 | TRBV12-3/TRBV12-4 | CASGGAKEGIDNEQFF | TGTGCCAGCGGAGGCGCCAAGGAGGGTATAGACAATGAGCAGTTCTTC
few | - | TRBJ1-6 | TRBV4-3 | CASSQVVGAENSPLHF | TGCGCCAGCAGCCAAGTAGTAGGGGCGGAAAATTCACCCCTCCACTTT
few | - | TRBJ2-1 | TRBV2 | CASSERVDPRYNEQFF | TGTGCCAGCAGTGAGCGAGTGGACCCCCGTTACAATGAGCAGTTCTTC
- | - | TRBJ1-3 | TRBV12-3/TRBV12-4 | CASRPTEASGNTIYF | TGTGCCAGCAGACCGACAGAGGCATCTGGAAACACCATATATTTT
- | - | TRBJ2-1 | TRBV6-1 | CASSDRGFGSYNEQFF | TGTGCCAGCAGCGACCGGGGATTCGGTTCCTACAATGAGCAGTTCTTC
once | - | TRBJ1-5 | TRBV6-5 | CASSYSRDTNQPQHF | TGTGCCAGCAGTTACTCGAGGGACACAAATCAGCCCCAGCATTTT
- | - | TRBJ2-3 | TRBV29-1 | CSLRDQGTDTQYF | TGCAGCCTCCGGGACCAAGGCACAGATACGCAGTATTTT
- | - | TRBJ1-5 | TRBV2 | CASRAGHLGSNQPQHF | TGTGCCAGCAGAGCCGGGCATTTAGGAAGCAATCAGCCCCAGCATTTT
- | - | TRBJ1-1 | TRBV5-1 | CASSLEATPAFF | TGCGCCAGCAGCTTGGAAGCGACCCCGGCTTTCTTT
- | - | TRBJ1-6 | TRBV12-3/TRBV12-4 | CASSFESPLHF | TGTGCCAGCAGTTTTGAGTCACCCCTCCACTTT
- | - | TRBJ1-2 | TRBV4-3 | CASSQDRLLYLYGYTF | TGCGCCAGCAGCCAAGATCGGCTGCTATATTTATATGGCTACACCTTC
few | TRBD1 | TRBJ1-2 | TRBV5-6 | CASSSYRDRVGGYTF | TGTGCCAGCAGCTCTTACCGGGACAGGGTAGGAGGCTACACCTTC
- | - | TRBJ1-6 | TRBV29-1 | CSVGNSNSPLHF | TGCAGCGTTGGTAACAGTAATTCACCCCTCCACTTT
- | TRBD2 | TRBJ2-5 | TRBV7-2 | CASRKAGGSRETQYF | TGTGCCAGCAGGAAGGCGGGGGGTTCCCGAGAGACCCAGTACTTC
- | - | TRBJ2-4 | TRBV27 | CASSRLGLKNIQYF | TGTGCCAGCAGCCGACTAGGATTAAAGAACATTCAGTACTTC
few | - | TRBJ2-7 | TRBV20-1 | CRPRDSLGEQYF | TGCAGGCCCCGGGACTCCTTGGGCGAGCAGTACTTC
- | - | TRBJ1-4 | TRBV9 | CASSVGVGVYEKLFF | TGTGCCAGCAGCGTAGGTGTAGGGGTCTATGAAAAACTGTTTTTT
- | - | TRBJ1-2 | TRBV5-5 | CASSLTGAANYGYTF | TGTGCCAGCAGCTTGACTGGAGCGGCTAACTATGGCTACACCTTC
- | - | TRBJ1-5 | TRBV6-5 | CASSYSAGQPQHF | TGTGCCAGCAGTTACTCGGCAGGTCAGCCCCAGCATTTT
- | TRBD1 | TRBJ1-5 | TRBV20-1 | CSASDRDQPQHF | TGCAGTGCTAGCGACAGGGATCAGCCCCAGCATTTT
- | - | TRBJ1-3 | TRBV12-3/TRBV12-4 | CASTFGGRGHSGNTIYF | TGTGCCAGCACCTTCGGGGGCAGGGGCCACTCTGGAAACACCATATATTTT
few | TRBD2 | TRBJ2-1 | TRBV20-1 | CSALQAGGRREQFF | TGCAGTGCTCTCCAAGCGGGGGGACGAAGGGAGCAGTTCTTC
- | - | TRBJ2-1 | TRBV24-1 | CATSETGAHLSDEQFF | TGTGCCACCAGTGAAACGGGGGCCCATCTTAGTGATGAGCAGTTCTTC
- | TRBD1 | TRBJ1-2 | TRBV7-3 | CASSLFGTGDQKDGYTF | TGTGCCAGCAGCCTGTTTGGAACAGGGGATCAAAAGGATGGCTACACCTTC
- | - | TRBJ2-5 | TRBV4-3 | CASSQDYTQETQYF | TGCGCCAGCAGCCAGGACTATACACAGGAGACCCAGTACTTC
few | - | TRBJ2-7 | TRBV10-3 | CVISDPGNSNYEQYF | TGTGTCATCAGTGATCCGGGAAACTCCAACTACGAGCAGTACTTC
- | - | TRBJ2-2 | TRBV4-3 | CASSQSPSNTGELFF | TGCGCCAGCAGCCAGTCCCCCAGCAACACCGGGGAGCTGTTTTTT
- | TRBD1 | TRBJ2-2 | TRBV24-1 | CATSENRDSGRRSELFF | TGTGCCACCAGTGAAAACCGGGACAGTGGTCGTCGTTCGGAGCTGTTTTTT
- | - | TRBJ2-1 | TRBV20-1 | CSAATRPGQQFF | TGCAGTGCTGCTACTCGGCCGGGACAGCAGTTCTTC